These 18 T cell receptor beta chains came from one sample sequenced in a study of cytomegalovirus exposure and HLA in healthy donors. With 60 Vbeta and 13 Jbeta primers, the PCR was carried out. Measured with immunoSEQ multiplex PCR; TCRdb has only the in-frame clones, and not every one. Found here are approximately 160,000 clones, 70% to 85% of them singletons; the top ten hold 1.4%. Sample: PBMCs. These receptors were obtained from a woman aged 30 to 39 in good health and CMV-seropositive.

CDR3 residues: CASSVPPPGGEQYF. In DNA form, the CDR3 reads TGTGCCAGCAGTGTACCCCCGCCAGGGGGCGAGCAGTACTTC. The J gene is TRBJ2-7, the V gene TRBV27, with 7 bases aligning to TRBD1. The CDR3 has 14 residues. Unmatched junction bases numbered 10, after V lost 5 bases and J lost 6 bases. Germline CDR1 reads MNHEY; CDR2 reads SMNVEV (reference sequence).

This chain joins TRBV7-8 and TRBJ1-6, with D possibly matching TRBD1 (5 bases). V lost 6 bases and J 8 bases, leaving 17 bases between the germline ends. CDR3 length: 15 amino acids. Germline V gene lookup returns CDR1 SGHVS and CDR2 FQNEAQ. The CDR3, as DNA: TGTGCCAGCAGTTGGGGCCGAGGCGCGGATTCACCCCTCCACTTT. It yields the protein CASSWGRGADSPLHF.

The J gene is TRBJ2-5, the V gene TRBV29-1, with 8 positions matching TRBD1. V shed 7 bases, J shed 5 bases, and the junction held 15 bases outside the gene matches. This CDR3 is 15 amino acids long. CDR1 is SQVTM and CDR2 is ANQGSEA in the germline V gene. Here the CDR3 DNA reads TGCAGCGCTCAAAAAGGACAGGGTTTGCCGGAGACCCAGTACTTC. Its translation: CSAQKGQGLPETQYF.

This chain joins TRBV9 and TRBJ1-1; D perhaps matches TRBD1 (5 bases). There are 14 residues in the CDR3. The germline V and J ends were trimmed by 0 bases and 5 bases, with 11 bases remaining between them. From germline, CDR1 is SGDLS and CDR2 YYNGEE. The CDR3 is CASSVGLGGTEAFF. The CDR3, as DNA: TGTGCCAGCAGCGTAGGATTGGGGGGGACTGAAGCTTTCTTT.

This chain links TRBV7-2 with TRBJ1-2; D is unclear. Germline V gives CDR1 SGHTA, CDR2 FQGNSA. This CDR3 spans 14 amino acids. The V end was cut by 1 base, the J end by 2 bases, with 8 bases between. CDR3: CASSLVSPNYGYTF. The CDR3 DNA is TGTGCCAGCAGCTTAGTGTCTCCCAACTATGGCTACACCTTC.

This rearrangement joins TRBV10-3 to TRBJ2-7, with 12 bases aligning to TRBD2. This CDR3 spans 13 amino acids. Germline V CDR1 and CDR2: ENHRY, SYGVKD. V was clipped by 2 bases and J by 12 bases; unmatched bases: 5. CDR3 region: CAISEQLAGGLYF. For the CDR3, the DNA is TGTGCCATCAGTGAGCAGCTAGCGGGAGGGCTGTACTTC.

This clone has only a few counts. This chain links TRBV9 with TRBJ2-5, with TRBD1 matching over 10 bases. Germline values: CDR1 SGDLS, CDR2 YYNGEE. V was pared by 2 bases and J by 2 bases, with 3 bases of the junction left unmatched. The CDR3 contains 15 residues. CDR3 nucleotide sequence: TGTGCCAGCAGCGTTGGGACAGGGGTACAAGAGACCCAGTACTTC. This translates into CASSVGTGVQETQYF.

The chain links TRBV28 to TRBJ1-1, with TRBD1 matching over 7 bases. Looked up from germline, CDR1 is MDHEN and CDR2 is SYDVKM. V was clipped by 6 bases and J by 1 base; unmatched bases: 5. The CDR3 loop spans 14 amino acids. This chain's CDR3 is CASRPGTANTEAFF. The CDR3 DNA is TGTGCCAGCAGGCCAGGGACAGCGAACACTGAAGCTTTCTTT.

The chain links TRBV5-8 to TRBJ2-3; 10 bases agree with TRBD2. Germline assignment: CDR1 SGHTS and CDR2 YDEGEE. V lost 2 bases, J lost 3 bases, and 6 bases stayed unmatched. The CDR3 loop spans 16 amino acids. CDR3 bases: TGTGCCAGCAGCTTCGGTGTTAGCGGGAGGACAGATACGCAGTATTTT. It yields the protein CASSFGVSGRTDTQYF.

The chain is built from TRBV9 and TRBJ2-3; 7 bases line up with TRBD2. The CDR3 has 16 amino acids. Looked up from germline, CDR1 is SGDLS and CDR2 is YYNGEE. V lost 3 bases and J lost 7; bases outside the gene matches: 14. CDR3 in DNA: TGTGCCAGCAGCGAGAGGTTCGGCGGGAGTAGGAATACGCAGTATTTT. Its protein is CASSERFGGSRNTQYF.

This clone was seen a single time. This chain connects TRBV6-5 to TRBJ1-1, with D possibly being TRBD1 (5 bases). CDR3 size: 15 residues. In germline, CDR1 is MNHEY, CDR2 SVGAGI. Trimming removed 3 bases at V and 6 bases at J, with 17 bases between. The DNA of the CDR3 is TGTGCCAGCAGTTATTTCCCCGGGACTAGGGCTGAAGCTTTCTTT. Amino acid sequence: CASSYFPGTRAEAFF.

The rearrangement joins TRBV6-5 to TRBJ2-3, with 9 bases that match TRBD1. Germline V gives CDR1 MNHEY, CDR2 SVGAGI. The CDR3 has 16 amino acids. With V trimmed by 3 bases and J by 3 bases, 7 bases remained unmatched. This chain's CDR3 is CASSYWGQGGTDTQYF. The CDR3 region has the DNA TGTGCCAGCAGTTATTGGGGACAGGGAGGAACAGATACGCAGTATTTT.

The chain combines TRBV5-4 with TRBJ2-3, with TRBD2 identical over 8 bases. V dropped 5 bases and J dropped 1; count of bases not matched to a gene: 6. The CDR3 consists of 15 residues. The V gene's germline CDR1 is SGHNT and CDR2 YYREEE (reference sequence). The CDR3 DNA follows: TGTGCCAGCAGAGAAGCGGGAGTAGGCACAGATACGCAGTATTTT. Residues: CASREAGVGTDTQYF.

The rearrangement links TRBV5-1 to TRBJ2-7; D might be TRBD1 (6 bases). Germline-derived CDR1 and CDR2 are SGHRS and YFSETQ. V was trimmed by 6 bases and J by 5 bases, leaving 18 bases between them. The length of the CDR3 is 14 residues. The CDR3 reads CASTSLQGIDEQYF. The CDR3 DNA follows: TGCGCCAGCACCTCGTTGCAGGGGATCGACGAGCAGTACTTC.

This chain links TRBV19 with TRBJ1-5; D remains ambiguous. The V end lost 6 bases, the J end lost 3 bases, and 3 bases lay between the germline ends. The length of the CDR3 is 11 residues. Germline CDR1 LNHDA, CDR2 SQIVND (reference sequence). CDR3 in DNA: TGTGCCAGTAGCAACAATCAGCCCCAGCATTTT. It encodes CASSNNQPQHF.

This sequence joins TRBV30 and TRBJ2-7; TRBD2 matches at 8 bases. The CDR3 is 16 amino acids. V shed 1 base and J 3 bases; nucleotides not matched to a gene: 11. Germline V CDR1 and CDR2: GTSNPN, SVGIG (reference sequence). CDR3 region: CAWSGTGTRGFYEQYF. The CDR3 nucleotides are TGTGCCTGGAGTGGTACCGGGACTAGGGGGTTCTACGAGCAGTACTTC.

The CDR3 sequence is CASSLDPYFSTDTQYF. For the CDR3, the DNA is TGTGCCAGCAGCTTAGACCCGTACTTTAGCACAGATACGCAGTATTTT. This sequence joins TRBV7-9 and TRBJ2-3; D not certain. Trimming removed 1 base from V and 0 bases from J, with 11 bases in between. Per germline, CDR1 SEHNR and CDR2 FQNEAQ (reference sequence). The CDR3 runs to 16 residues.

This chain connects TRBV5-6 to TRBJ1-2, with 9 positions matching TRBD1. From germline, CDR1 is SGHDT and CDR2 YYEEEE. V lost 4 bases, J lost 2 bases, and 6 bases stayed unmatched. This CDR3 comprises 15 residues. The CDR3 protein is CASSEYRGRNYGYTF. The CDR3 DNA reads as TGTGCCAGCAGCGAGTACAGGGGGCGAAACTATGGCTACACCTTC. Full variable domain (outside the CDR3, taken from reference TRBV5-6 and TRBJ1-2): DAGVTQSPTHLIKTRGQQVTLRCSPKSGHDTVSWYQQALGQGPQFIFQYYEEEERQRGNFPDRFSGHQFPNYSSELNVNALLLGDSALYLCASSEYRGRNYGYTFGSGTRLTVV.